This entry concerns a single TCR beta chain. In its sample, this clone was seen a few times. This clone's antigen is unknown. Base qualities are missing; no much larger clone stands one base away. TRB CDR3 sequencing and data processing of tumor genomic DNA were performed with the immunoSEQ assay. TCRdb obtained this table from immuneACCESS and retained in-frame rearrangements with V and J assigned. These tables miss some clones; where compared with another copy, unresolved V genes account for less than half of the shortfall, and the remainder is unexplained. Here the sample has more than 12,000 clones; about four fifths occur a single time. Roughly 15% of the sample goes to the ten largest clones. The source of the sample is a study of T cell repertoires in Merkel cell carcinoma (dated by TCRdb to the late 2010s). Study-wide context: Patients who had received intralesional immunotherapy or systemic immune checkpoint blockade prior to the biopsy were excluded. MCPyV-specific clonotypes were first defined by tetramer sorting, cloning and paired TCR sequencing of expanded tumor-infiltrating lymphocytes. A diagnosis of MCPyV-positive Merkel cell carcinoma and successful in vitro expansion of tumor-infiltrating lymphocytes were required for inclusion. The paper as a whole reports these results and caveats: The study did not examine normal tissue biopsies.

Biopsy-confirmed MCPyV-positive Merkel cell carcinoma was present in the study subjects, and positive serum antibodies to T-antigen were found in every subject. Genomic DNA was extracted from about six adjacent 10-micron frozen tumor sections without any cell sorting or culture. Tumor biopsy tissue of roughly 5 x 5 x 5 mm was frozen in optimal cutting temperature compound. Hematoxylin and eosin scout sections confirmed abundant Merkel cell carcinoma and infiltrating cells in the frozen biopsy. The CDR3 runs 14 residues from the cysteine to the phenylalanine. Only the CDR3 DNA stays, 42 bases, in frame from base 1. V and J are trimmed by 4 bases and 5 bases, and the gene matches miss 7 bases of the junction. The germline V gene supplies CDR1 SQVTM and CDR2 ANQGSEA.

The sample taken for sequencing was tumor tissue. This receptor chain uses TRBV29-1 and TRBJ2-4; the central 8 bases match TRBD2. This clonotype was obtained from an adult with Merkel cell carcinoma. The CDR3 has the sequence CSVGGAGVQNIQYF. Read as DNA, the sequence is TGCAGCGTTGGTGGAGCGGGAGTCCAAAACATTCAGTACTTC.